Detailed here is one T cell receptor beta chain. This sample is drawn from a study of blood T cell repertoires in COVID-19. Assay: immunoSEQ multiplex PCR; the TCRdb copy retains only in-frame clones and omits some. The table records approximately 480,000 clones, 89% of them present only once. Per germline, CDR1 SGHTS and CDR2 YDEGEE. The CDR3 is made up of 14 amino acids. V lost 1 base, J lost 0 bases, and 7 bases lay in between. This chain links TRBV5-8 with TRBJ1-1; no firm D call. What was sequenced was peripheral blood. The TCR comes from a young man with COVID-19, enrolled during active disease. The CDR3 here is CASSLRQVNTEAFF. The CDR3 DNA follows: TGTGCCAGCAGCTTGCGTCAGGTGAACACTGAAGCTTTCTTT. Full variable domain (missing parts from reference TRBV5-8 and TRBJ1-1): EAGVTQSPTHLIKTRGQQATLRCSPISGHTSVYWYQQALGLGLQFLLWYDEGEERNRGNFPPRFSGRQFPNYSSELNVNALELEDSALYLCASSLRQVNTEAFFGQGTRLTVV.